This TCR beta chain was captured by sequencing in a study of T-cell memory formation after mild COVID-19. This clonotype was observed a few times. V gave up 0 bases and J gave up 5 bases, with 20 bases separating them. This CDR3 is 17 amino acids long. The V gene's germline CDR1 is SGDLS and CDR2 YYNGEE. TCRdb redid the calling of the 5' RACE reads with MiXCR, one entry per CDR3 protein. Seen here are 240,000 or so distinct CDR3 sequences, roughly 9.4% observed once, and the top ten hold around 23%. The sequence derives from a man between 18 and 35 years old who had mild COVID-19 (a few samples of this study predate the infection). Cell type and time point are not known. This sequence joins TRBV9 and TRBJ2-5, with D maybe TRBD2 (6 bases). Sequences were obtained from PBMCs or a T cell subset sorted from them (not recorded which). CDR3 region: CASSVAIDTGGAETQYF. CDR3 nucleotide sequence: TGTGCCAGCAGCGTAGCCATAGACACAGGAGGGGCGGAGACCCAGTACTTC.